This TCR beta chain was identified during a study of cytomegalovirus exposure and HLA in healthy donors. The primer mix had 60 Vbeta and 13 Jbeta primers. Profiling relied on immunoSEQ multiplex PCR, and the TCRdb table lists in-frame clones only, not all of them. The sample holds 200,000 to 300,000 clones, almost 85% seen once. With 2 bases clipped from V and 1 base from J, the junction kept 4 bases outside the gene matches. CDR1 and CDR2 from the germline V gene are MNHEY and SVGAGI. This CDR3 contains 16 residues. This receptor was taken from a woman between 35 and 50 years old in good health and CMV-seropositive. Sequenced: PBMCs. The chain employs TRBV6-5 and TRBJ2-1, with 8 bases aligning to TRBD2. CDR3 nucleotides: TGTGCCAGCAGTTACGGTAGCGGGGTATCCTACAATGAGCAGTTCTTC. Its protein product is CASSYGSGVSYNEQFF.